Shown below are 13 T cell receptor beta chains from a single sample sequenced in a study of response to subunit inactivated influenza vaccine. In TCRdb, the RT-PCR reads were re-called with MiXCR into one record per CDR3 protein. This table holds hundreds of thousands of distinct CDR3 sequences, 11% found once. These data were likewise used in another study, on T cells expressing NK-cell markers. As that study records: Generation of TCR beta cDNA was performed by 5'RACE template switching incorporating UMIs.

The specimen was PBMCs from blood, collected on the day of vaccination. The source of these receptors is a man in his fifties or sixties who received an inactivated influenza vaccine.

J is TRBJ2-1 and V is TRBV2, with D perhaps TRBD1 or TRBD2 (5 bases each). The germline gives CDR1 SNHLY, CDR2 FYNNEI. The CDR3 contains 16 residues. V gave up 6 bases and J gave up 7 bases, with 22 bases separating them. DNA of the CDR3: TGTGCCAGCAGCGGAAGGGGTTCCGCTTGGGGGAATGAGCAGTTCTTC. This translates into CASSGRGSAWGNEQFF. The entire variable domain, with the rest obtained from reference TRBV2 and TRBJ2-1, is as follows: EPEVTQTPSHQVTQMGQEVILRCVPISNHLYFYWYRQILGQKVEFLVSFYNNEISEKSEIFDDQFSVERPDGSNFTLKIRSTKLEDSAMYFCASSGRGSAWGNEQFFGPGTRLTVL.

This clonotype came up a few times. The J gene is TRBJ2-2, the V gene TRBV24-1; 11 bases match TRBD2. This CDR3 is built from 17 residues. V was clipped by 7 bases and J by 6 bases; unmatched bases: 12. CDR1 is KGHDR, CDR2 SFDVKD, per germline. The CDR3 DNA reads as TGTGCCACCAGCTCCGGCGGGCTAGCGGGAGGTCCCGGGGAGCTGTTTTTT. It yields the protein CATSSGGLAGGPGELFF.

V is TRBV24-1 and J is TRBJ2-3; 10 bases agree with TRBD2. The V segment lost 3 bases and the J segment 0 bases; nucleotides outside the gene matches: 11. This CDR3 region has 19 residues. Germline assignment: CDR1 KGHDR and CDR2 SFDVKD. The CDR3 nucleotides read TGTGCCACCAGTGATCCTTTAGCGGGGGGTACCCTTAGCACAGATACGCAGTATTTT. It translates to CATSDPLAGGTLSTDTQYF.

The CDR3: CASSQASAGTPFPPLHF. CDR3 nucleotide sequence: TGTGCCAGCAGCCAAGCCTCGGCCGGGACACCCTTTCCACCCCTCCACTTT. The rearrangement uses TRBV3-1 and TRBJ1-6, with TRBD1 as a possible D gene (6 bases). This CDR3 region has 17 residues. The germline V gene has CDR1 LGHDT and CDR2 YNNKEL (reference sequence). Trimming left V 1 base short and J 11 bases short, with 21 bases between.

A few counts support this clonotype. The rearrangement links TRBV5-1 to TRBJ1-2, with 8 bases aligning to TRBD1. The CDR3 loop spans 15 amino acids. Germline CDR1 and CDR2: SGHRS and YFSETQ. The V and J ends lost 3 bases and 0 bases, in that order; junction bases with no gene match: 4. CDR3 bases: TGCGCCAGCAGCTCCGGACAGGGAACTAACTATGGCTACACCTTC. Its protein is CASSSGQGTNYGYTF.

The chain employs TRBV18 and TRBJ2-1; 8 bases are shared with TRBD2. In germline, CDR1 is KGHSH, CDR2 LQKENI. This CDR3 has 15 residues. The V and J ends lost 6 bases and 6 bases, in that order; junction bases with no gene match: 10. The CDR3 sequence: CASSHELADLNEQFF. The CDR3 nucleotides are TGTGCCAGCTCTCACGAACTAGCGGACCTCAATGAGCAGTTCTTC.

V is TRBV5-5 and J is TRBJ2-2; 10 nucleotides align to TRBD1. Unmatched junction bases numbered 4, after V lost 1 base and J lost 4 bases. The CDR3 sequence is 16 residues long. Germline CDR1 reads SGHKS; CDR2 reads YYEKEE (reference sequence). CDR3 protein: CASSLRQGASTGELFF. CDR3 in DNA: TGTGCCAGCAGCTTGAGACAGGGGGCTAGCACCGGGGAGCTGTTTTTT. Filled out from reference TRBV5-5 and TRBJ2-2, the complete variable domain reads DAGVTQSPTHLIKTRGQQVTLRCSPISGHKSVSWYQQVLGQGPQFIFQYYEKEERGRGNFPDRFSARQFPNYSSELNVNALLLGDSALYLCASSLRQGASTGELFFGEGSRLTVL.

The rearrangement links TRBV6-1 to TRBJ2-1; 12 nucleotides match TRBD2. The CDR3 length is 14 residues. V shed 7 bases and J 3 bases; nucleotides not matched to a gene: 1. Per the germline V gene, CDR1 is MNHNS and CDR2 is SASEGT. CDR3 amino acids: CASKTSGSYNEQFF. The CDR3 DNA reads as TGTGCCAGCAAGACTAGCGGGAGCTACAATGAGCAGTTCTTC.

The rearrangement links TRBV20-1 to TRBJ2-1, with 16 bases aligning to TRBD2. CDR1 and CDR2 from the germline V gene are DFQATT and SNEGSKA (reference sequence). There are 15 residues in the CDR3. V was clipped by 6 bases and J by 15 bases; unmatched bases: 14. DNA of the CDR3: TGCAGTGCCACAACCGGGACTAGCGGGAGGGCCGCAGGGTTCTTC. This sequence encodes CSATTGTSGRAAGFF.

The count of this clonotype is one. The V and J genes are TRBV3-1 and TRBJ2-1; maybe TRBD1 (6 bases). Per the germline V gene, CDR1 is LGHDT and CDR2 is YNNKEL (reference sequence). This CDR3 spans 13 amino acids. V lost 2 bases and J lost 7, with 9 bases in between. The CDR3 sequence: CASSQSRGNEQFF. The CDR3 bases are TGTGCCAGCAGCCAATCCAGGGGAAATGAGCAGTTCTTC.

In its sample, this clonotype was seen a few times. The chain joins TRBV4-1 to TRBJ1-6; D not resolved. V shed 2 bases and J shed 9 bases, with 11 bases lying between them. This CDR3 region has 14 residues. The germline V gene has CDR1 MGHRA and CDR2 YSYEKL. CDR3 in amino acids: CASSQLPLGSPLHF. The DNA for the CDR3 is TGCGCCAGCAGCCAACTCCCCCTGGGTTCACCCCTCCACTTT.

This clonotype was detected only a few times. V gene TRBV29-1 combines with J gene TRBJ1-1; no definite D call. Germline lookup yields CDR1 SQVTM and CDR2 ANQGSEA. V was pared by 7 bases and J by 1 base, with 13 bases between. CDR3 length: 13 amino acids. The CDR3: CSAEIARNTEAFF. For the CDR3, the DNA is TGCAGCGCCGAGATCGCCCGGAACACTGAAGCTTTCTTT.

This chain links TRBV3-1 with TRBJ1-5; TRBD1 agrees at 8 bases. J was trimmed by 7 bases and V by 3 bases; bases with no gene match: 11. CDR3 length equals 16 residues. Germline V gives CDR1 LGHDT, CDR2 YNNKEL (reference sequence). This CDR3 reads CASSQTPTGDGQPQHF. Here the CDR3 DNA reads TGTGCCAGCAGCCAGACCCCGACAGGGGACGGCCAGCCCCAGCATTTT. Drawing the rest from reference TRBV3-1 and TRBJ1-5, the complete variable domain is DTAVSQTPKYLVTQMGNDKSIKCEQNLGHDTMYWYKQDSKKFLKIMFSYNNKELIINETVPNRFSPKSPDKAHLNLHINSLELGDSAVYFCASSQTPTGDGQPQHFGDGTRLSIL.